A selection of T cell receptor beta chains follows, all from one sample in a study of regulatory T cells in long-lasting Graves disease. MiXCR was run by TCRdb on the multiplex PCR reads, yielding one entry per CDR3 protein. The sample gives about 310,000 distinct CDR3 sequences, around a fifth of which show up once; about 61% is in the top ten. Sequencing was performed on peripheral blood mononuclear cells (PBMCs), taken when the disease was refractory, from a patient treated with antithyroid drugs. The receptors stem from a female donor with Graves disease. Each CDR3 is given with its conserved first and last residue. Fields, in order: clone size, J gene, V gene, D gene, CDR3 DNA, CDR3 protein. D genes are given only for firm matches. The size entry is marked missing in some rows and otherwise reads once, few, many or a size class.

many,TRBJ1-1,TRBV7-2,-,TGTGCCAGCAGCTTAGTAACGACGGGTTCTACTGAAGCTTTCTTT,CASSLVTTGSTEAFF
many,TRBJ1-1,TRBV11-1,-,TGTGCCAGCAGCCCGGACGGGGCCACCCCTGAAGCTTTCTTT,CASSPDGATPEAFF
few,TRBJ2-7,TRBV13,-,TGTGCCAGCAGCTTTATGGGGCTCGACGAGCAGTACTTC,CASSFMGLDEQYF
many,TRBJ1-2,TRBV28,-,TGTGCCAGCATGGGCAGCAAGAACTATGGCTACACCTTC,CASMGSKNYGYTF
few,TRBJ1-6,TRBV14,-,TGTGCCAGCAGCGTAAGTGGTAGGGAGTGGAATTCACCCCTCCACTTT,CASSVSGREWNSPLHF
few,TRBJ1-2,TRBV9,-,TGTGCCAGCAGCGTAGGGAAGACACTCTATGGCTACACCTTC,CASSVGKTLYGYTF
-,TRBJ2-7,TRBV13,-,TGTGCCAGCAGCCCCGCGTTAAACTCCTACGAGCAGTACTTC,CASSPALNSYEQYF
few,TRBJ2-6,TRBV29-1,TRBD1,TGCAGCGTTGAAGAATGGGACAGCAACTCTGGGGCCAACGTCCTGACTTTC,CSVEEWDSNSGANVLTF
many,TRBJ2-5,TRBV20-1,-,TGCAGTGCTAGAGATCAGGCCCGAGGAGAGACCCAGTACTTC,CSARDQARGETQYF
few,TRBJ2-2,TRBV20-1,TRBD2,TGCAGTGCTAGAGATACACTGACGAGGACTAGCGGGGCCGGGGAGCTGTTTTTT,CSARDTLTRTSGAGELFF
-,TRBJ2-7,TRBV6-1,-,TGTGCCAGCACTGAGGGGATCTCCTACGAGCAGTACTTC,CASTEGISYEQYF
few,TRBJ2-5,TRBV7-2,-,TGTGCCAGCAGCTCGGGGCCGGGGGTGGGGACCCAGTACTTC,CASSSGPGVGTQYF
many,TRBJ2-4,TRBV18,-,TGTGCCAGCTCACTCGAGCTAGCCAAAAACATTCAGTACTTC,CASSLELAKNIQYF
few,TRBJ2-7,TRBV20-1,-,TGCAGTGCTAGAGATCATTCCGAGACAGAATCGTACTCCTACGAGCAGTACTTC,CSARDHSETESYSYEQYF
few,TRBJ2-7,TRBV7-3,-,TGTGCCAGCAGCTTAACTCTCCGAAGCGAGCAGTACTTC,CASSLTLRSEQYF
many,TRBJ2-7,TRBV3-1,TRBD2,TGTGCCAGCAGCCAAGGTACTAGCGGGAGGTACGAGCAGTACTTC,CASSQGTSGRYEQYF
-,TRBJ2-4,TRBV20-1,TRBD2,TGCAGTGCTAGGGCGGGAGGGCTCGAACTAGCCAAAAACATTCAGTACTTC,CSARAGGLELAKNIQYF
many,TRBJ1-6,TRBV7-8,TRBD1,TGTGCCAGCAGCTTAGGGACAGGGAATTCACCCCTCCACTTT,CASSLGTGNSPLHF
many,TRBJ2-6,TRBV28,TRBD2,TGTGCCAGCAGTTTACAACTAGCGGGAGGAGGTGGGGCCAACGTCCTGACTTTC,CASSLQLAGGGGANVLTF
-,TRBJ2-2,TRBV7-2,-,TGTGCCAGCAGCTCTCGGGACATGGGGGCCGGGGAGCTGTTTTTT,CASSSRDMGAGELFF
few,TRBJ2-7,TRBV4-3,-,TGCGCCAGCAGCCAAGCCCTAGAAGACGAGCAGTACTTC,CASSQALEDEQYF
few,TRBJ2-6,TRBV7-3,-,TGTGCCAGCAGCTTAGCCTCCCTTGGATCTGGGGCCAACGTCCTGACTTTC,CASSLASLGSGANVLTF
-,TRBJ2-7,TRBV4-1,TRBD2,TGCGCCAGCAGCCGCGCGTCCGGGGGACTAGCGGGAGGAGGCGAGCAGTACTTC,CASSRASGGLAGGGEQYF
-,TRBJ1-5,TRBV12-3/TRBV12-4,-,TGTGCCAGCAGTTTAGCGACGAGGGTTAACAATCAGCCCCAGCATTTT,CASSLATRVNNQPQHF
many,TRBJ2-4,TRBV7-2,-,TGTGCCAGCAGCCCCCAGGGCGGCAAAAACATTCAGTACTTC,CASSPQGGKNIQYF
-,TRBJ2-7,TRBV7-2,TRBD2,TGTGCCAGCAGCTTAACGGGAGGGCACCACGAGCAGTACTTC,CASSLTGGHHEQYF
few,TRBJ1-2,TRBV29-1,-,TGCAGCGTTGAAAGGGACTATGGCTACACCTTC,CSVERDYGYTF
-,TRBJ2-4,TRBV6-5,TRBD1,TGTGCCAGCAGTTACTCGGGGGACAGCAAAAACATTCAGTACTTC,CASSYSGDSKNIQYF
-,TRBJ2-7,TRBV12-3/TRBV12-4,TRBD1,TGTGCCAGCAGTGCTGGGGACAGGGGCGCCAGGGTCTACGAGCAGTACTTC,CASSAGDRGARVYEQYF
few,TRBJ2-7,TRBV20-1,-,TGCAGTGCGAGCGGCAGATCCTACGAGCAGTACTTC,CSASGRSYEQYF
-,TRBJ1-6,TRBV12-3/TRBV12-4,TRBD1,TGTGCCAGCAGCGGACAGGGGTTACCACCCCTCCACTTT,CASSGQGLPPLHF
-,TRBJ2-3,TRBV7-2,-,TGTGCCAGCAGCTTTAGGCTGCACACAGATACGCAGTATTTT,CASSFRLHTDTQYF
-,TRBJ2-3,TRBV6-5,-,TGTGCCAGCAGTTACGGTAGGGGAGTAGGAGGGACAGATACGCAGTATTTT,CASSYGRGVGGTDTQYF
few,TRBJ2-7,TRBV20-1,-,TGCAGTGCGAAAAGAGATTCCTCCTACGAGCAGTACTTC,CSAKRDSSYEQYF
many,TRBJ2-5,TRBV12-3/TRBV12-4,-,TGTGCCAGCACCCTCAGGGAACAAGAGACCCAGTACTTC,CASTLREQETQYF
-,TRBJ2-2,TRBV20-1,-,TGCAGTGCTAGAGGTTCGGCAGGGAACACCGGGGAGCTGTTTTTT,CSARGSAGNTGELFF
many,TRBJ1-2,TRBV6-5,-,TGTGCCAGCAGTTACCAGGGCTATGGCTACACCTTC,CASSYQGYGYTF
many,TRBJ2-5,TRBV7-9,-,TGTGCCAGCAGCCCTCAGGTGACCCAGTACTTC,CASSPQVTQYF
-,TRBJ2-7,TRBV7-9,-,TGTGCCAGCAGCTTAGGTCCCGAGAGCTCCTACGAGCAGTACTTC,CASSLGPESSYEQYF
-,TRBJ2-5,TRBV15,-,TGTGTCACCAGCAGCAGGGTACTAGAGACCCAGTACTTC,CVTSSRVLETQYF
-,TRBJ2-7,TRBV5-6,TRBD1,TGTGCCAGCAGCTTGTGGGACAGACCCTACGAGCAGTACTTC,CASSLWDRPYEQYF
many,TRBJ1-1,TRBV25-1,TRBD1,TGTGCCAGCAGGGGACAGGGGTGGTACACTGAAGCTTTCTTT,CASRGQGWYTEAFF
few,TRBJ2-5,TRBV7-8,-,TGTGCCAGCAGCCAAGGGGGGTTCCAAGAGACCCAGTACTTC,CASSQGGFQETQYF
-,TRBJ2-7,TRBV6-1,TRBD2,TGTGCCAGCAGGAACGGACTAGCGGGCAGCTACGAGCAGTACTTC,CASRNGLAGSYEQYF
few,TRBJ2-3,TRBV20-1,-,TGCAGTGTTAAGCGGCCCACAGATACGCAGTATTTT,CSVKRPTDTQYF
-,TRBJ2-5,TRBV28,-,TGTGCCAGCAGACCCGTTCGGACACCCAGCGAAGAGACCCAGTACTTC,CASRPVRTPSEETQYF
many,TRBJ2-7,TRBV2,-,TGTGCCAGCGCTGATACAGGGTTTTCCTACGAGCAGTACTTC,CASADTGFSYEQYF
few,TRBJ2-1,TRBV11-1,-,TGTGCCAGCAGCTGGGACCTCAACAATGAGCAGTTCTTC,CASSWDLNNEQFF
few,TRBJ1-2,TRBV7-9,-,TGTGCCAGCAGCTTAGGCCTGTTGCAACAGGAGAAAACTAACTATGGCTACACCTTC,CASSLGLLQQEKTNYGYTF
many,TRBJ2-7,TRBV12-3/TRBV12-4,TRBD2,TGTGCCAGCAGTCCAGCGGGAGGGCCTGGAGAGCAGTACTTC,CASSPAGGPGEQYF
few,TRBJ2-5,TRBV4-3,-,TGCGCCAGCAGCCAATATAGCGGAACCCAAGAGACCCAGTACTTC,CASSQYSGTQETQYF
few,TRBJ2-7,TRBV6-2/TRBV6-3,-,TGTGCCAGCAGTTACGAGGAATCCAGTTACGAGCAGTACTTC,CASSYEESSYEQYF
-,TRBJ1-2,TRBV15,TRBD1,TGTGCCACCAGCAGAGGGGACAGGGTGACCTATGGCTACACCTTC,CATSRGDRVTYGYTF
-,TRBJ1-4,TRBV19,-,TGTGCCAGTAGTTTACGGGACGGGGCAACTAATGAAAAACTGTTTTTT,CASSLRDGATNEKLFF
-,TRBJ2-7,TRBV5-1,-,TGCGCCAGCAGCCCCGGGGGGCCAACCACCTACGAGCAGTACTTC,CASSPGGPTTYEQYF